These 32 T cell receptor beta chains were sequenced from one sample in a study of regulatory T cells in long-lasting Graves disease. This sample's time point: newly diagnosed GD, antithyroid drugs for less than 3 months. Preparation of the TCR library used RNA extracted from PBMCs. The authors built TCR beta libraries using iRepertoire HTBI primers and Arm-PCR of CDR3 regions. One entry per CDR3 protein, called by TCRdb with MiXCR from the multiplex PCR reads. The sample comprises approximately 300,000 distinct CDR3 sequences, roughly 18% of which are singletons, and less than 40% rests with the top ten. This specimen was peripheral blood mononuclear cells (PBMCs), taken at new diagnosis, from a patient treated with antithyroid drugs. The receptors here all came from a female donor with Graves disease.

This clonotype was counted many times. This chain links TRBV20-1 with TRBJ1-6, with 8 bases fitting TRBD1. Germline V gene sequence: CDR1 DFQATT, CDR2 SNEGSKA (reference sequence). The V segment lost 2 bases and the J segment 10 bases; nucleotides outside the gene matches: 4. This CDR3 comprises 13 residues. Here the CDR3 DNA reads TGCAGTGCTAGACAGGGGGCAAACTCACCCCTCCACTTT. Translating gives CSARQGANSPLHF.

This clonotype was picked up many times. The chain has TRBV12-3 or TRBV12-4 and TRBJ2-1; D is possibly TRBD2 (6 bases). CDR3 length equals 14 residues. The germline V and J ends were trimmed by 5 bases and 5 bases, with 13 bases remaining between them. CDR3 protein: CASSPWDSDNEQFF. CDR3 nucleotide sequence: TGTGCCAGCAGTCCATGGGACTCGGACAATGAGCAGTTCTTC.

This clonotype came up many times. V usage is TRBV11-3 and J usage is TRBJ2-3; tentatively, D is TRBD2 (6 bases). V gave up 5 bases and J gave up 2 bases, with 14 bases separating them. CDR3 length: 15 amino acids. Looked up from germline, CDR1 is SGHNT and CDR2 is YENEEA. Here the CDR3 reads CASSPGTPITDTQYF. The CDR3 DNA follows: TGTGCCAGCAGCCCCGGGACTCCCATCACAGATACGCAGTATTTT.

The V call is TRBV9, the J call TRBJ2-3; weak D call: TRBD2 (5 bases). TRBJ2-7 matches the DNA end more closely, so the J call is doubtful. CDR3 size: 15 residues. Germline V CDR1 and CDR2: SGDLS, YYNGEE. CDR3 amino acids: CASSPRGTLADEQYF. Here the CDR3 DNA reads TGTGCCAGCAGCCCCCGAGGCACCCTAGCCGACGAGCAGTACTTC.

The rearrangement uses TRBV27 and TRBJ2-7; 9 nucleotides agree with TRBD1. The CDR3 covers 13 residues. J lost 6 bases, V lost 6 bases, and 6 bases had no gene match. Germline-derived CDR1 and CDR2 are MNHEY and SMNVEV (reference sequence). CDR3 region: CASRIQGAGEQYF. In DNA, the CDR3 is TGTGCCAGCAGGATACAGGGGGCTGGCGAGCAGTACTTC.

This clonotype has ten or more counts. The CDR3 protein is CATSADNQPQHF. The CDR3 coding sequence is TGTGCCACCAGTGCAGACAATCAGCCCCAGCATTTT. The gene calls are TRBV24-1 and TRBJ1-5; D unclear. The V and J ends lost 5 bases and 3 bases respectively, with 4 bases between them. The CDR3 spans 12 residues. Germline V gene lookup returns CDR1 KGHDR and CDR2 SFDVKD.

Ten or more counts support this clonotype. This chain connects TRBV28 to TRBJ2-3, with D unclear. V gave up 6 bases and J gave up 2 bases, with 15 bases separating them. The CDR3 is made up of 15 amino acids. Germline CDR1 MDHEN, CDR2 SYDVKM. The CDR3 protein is CASSLEPAFTDTQYF. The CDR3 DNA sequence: TGTGCCAGCAGCCTAGAGCCCGCCTTCACAGATACGCAGTATTTT.

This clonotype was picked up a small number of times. The CDR3 nucleotides read TGTGCCATCAGTGAGTCAACTAGCGGGTCCTACGAGCAGTACTTC. It translates to CAISESTSGSYEQYF. This rearrangement joins TRBV10-3 to TRBJ2-7; 9 nucleotides agree with TRBD2. V was clipped by 0 bases and J by 1 base; unmatched bases: 1. CDR1 is ENHRY, CDR2 SYGVKD, per germline. The CDR3 spans 15 residues.

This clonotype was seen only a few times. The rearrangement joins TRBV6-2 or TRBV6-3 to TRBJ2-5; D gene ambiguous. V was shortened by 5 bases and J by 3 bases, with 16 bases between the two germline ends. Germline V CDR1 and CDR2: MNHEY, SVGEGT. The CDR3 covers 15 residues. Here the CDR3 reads CASSESIGREETQYF. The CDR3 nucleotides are TGTGCCAGCAGTGAATCGATAGGCAGAGAAGAGACCCAGTACTTC.

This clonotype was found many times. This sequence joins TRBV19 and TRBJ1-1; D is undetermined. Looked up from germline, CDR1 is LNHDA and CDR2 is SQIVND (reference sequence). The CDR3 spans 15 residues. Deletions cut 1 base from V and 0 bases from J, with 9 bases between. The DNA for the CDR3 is TGTGCCAGTAGTATAGCGGGCGGAATGAACACTGAAGCTTTCTTT. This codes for CASSIAGGMNTEAFF.

In DNA, the CDR3 is TGTGCCAGCAGTTCCGGCACAGGGGATCGGTCACCCCTCCACTTT. Translating it yields CASSSGTGDRSPLHF. The rearrangement links TRBV28 to TRBJ1-6, with 7 bases that match TRBD1. V trimming: 4 bases; J trimming: 10 bases; junction bases outside the gene matches: 10. Germline V lookup: CDR1 MDHEN, CDR2 SYDVKM. This CDR3 region has 15 residues.

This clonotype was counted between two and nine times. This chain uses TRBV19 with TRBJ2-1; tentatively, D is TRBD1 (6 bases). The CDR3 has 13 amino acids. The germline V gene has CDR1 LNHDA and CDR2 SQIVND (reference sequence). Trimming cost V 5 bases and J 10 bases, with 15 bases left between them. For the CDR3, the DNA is TGTGCCAGTAGTCCACGTTCCGGGACAGAGCAGTTCTTC. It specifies CASSPRSGTEQFF.

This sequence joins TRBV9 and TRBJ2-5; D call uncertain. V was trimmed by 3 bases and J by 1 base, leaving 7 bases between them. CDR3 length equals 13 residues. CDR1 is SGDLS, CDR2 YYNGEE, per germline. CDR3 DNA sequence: TGTGCCAGCAGCGGACCACGCCAAGAGACCCAGTACTTC. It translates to CASSGPRQETQYF.

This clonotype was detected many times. CDR3 protein: CASSYTSSGGKDEQYF. In nucleotides, the CDR3 is TGTGCCAGCAGTTACACGTCCAGCGGGGGCAAGGACGAGCAGTACTTC. The rearrangement uses TRBV28 and TRBJ2-7, with 8 bases matching TRBD2. V shed 4 bases, J shed 5 bases, and the junction held 13 bases outside the gene matches. This CDR3 contains 16 residues. In germline, CDR1 is MDHEN, CDR2 SYDVKM.

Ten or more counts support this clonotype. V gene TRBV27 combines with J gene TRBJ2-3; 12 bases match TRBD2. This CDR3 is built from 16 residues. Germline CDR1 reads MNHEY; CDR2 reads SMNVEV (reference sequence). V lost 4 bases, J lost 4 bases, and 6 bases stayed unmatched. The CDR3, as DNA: TGTGCCAGCAGTTCTCAACTAGCGGGAGGAGCAGATACGCAGTATTTT. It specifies CASSSQLAGGADTQYF.

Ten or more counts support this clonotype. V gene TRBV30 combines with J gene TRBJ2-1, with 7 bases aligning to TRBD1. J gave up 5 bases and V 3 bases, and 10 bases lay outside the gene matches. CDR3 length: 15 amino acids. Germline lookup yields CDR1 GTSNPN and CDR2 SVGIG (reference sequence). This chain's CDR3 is CAWRGADREDNEQFF. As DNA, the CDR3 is TGTGCCTGGAGGGGAGCAGACAGGGAAGACAATGAGCAGTTCTTC.

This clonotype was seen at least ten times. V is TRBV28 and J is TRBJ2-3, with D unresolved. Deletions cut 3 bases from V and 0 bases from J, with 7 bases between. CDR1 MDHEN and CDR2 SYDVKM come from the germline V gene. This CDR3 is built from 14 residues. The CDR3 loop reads CASSFRASTDTQYF. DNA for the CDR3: TGTGCCAGCAGTTTTCGCGCAAGCACAGATACGCAGTATTTT.

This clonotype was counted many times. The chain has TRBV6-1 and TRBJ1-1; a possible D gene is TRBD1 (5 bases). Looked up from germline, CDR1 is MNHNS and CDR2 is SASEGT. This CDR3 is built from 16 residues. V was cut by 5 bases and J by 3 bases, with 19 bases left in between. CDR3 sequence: CASSPLMRGRYTEAFF. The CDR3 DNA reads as TGTGCCAGCAGTCCCCTTATGAGGGGCCGGTACACTGAAGCTTTCTTT.

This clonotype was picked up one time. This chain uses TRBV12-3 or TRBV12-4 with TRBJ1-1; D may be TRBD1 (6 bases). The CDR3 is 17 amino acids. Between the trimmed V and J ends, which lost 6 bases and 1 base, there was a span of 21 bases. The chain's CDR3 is CASRLFRDRRKNTEAFF. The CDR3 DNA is TGTGCCAGCAGGTTATTCCGCGACAGGAGGAAGAACACTGAAGCTTTCTTT.

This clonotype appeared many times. The CDR3 protein is CASSVGDNPVKLFF. CDR3 nucleotides: TGTGCCAGCAGCGTAGGGGACAATCCCGTGAAACTGTTTTTT. The chain employs TRBV9 and TRBJ1-4, with TRBD1 as a possible D gene (6 bases). V lost 0 bases to trimming and J lost 11 bases, with 14 bases between them. This CDR3 spans 14 amino acids. CDR1 is SGDLS and CDR2 is YYNGEE in the germline V gene.

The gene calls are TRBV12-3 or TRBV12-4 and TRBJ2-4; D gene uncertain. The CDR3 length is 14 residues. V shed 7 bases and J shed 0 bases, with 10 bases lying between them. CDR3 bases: TGTGCCAGCACTCCGAGAGAAGCCAAAAACATTCAGTACTTC. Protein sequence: CASTPREAKNIQYF.

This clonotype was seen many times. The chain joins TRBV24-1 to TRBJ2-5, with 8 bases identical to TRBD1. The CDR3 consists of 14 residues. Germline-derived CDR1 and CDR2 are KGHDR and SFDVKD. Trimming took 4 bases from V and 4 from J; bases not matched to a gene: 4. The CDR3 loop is CATSDRGQGETQYF. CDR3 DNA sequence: TGTGCCACCAGTGACAGAGGACAGGGAGAGACCCAGTACTTC.

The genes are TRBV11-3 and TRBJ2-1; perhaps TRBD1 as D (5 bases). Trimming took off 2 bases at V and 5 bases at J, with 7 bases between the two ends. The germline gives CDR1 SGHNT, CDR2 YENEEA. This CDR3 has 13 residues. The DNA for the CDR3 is TGTGCCAGCAGCTTACTCAGGGACAATGAGCAGTTCTTC. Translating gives CASSLLRDNEQFF.

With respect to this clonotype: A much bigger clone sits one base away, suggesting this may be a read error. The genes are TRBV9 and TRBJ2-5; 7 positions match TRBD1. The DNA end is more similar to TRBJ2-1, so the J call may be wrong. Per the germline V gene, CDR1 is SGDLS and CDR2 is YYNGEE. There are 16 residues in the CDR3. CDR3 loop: CASNVVLGTVDNEQFF. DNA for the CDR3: TGTGCCAGCAACGTAGTCCTCGGGACAGTTGACAATGAGCAGTTCTTC.

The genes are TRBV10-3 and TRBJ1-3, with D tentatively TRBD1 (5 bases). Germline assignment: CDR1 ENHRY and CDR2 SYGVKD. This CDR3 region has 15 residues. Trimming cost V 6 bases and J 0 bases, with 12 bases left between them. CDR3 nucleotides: TGTGCCATCAGGGGGGACCGAGGCTCTGGAAACACCATATATTTT. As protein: CAIRGDRGSGNTIYF.

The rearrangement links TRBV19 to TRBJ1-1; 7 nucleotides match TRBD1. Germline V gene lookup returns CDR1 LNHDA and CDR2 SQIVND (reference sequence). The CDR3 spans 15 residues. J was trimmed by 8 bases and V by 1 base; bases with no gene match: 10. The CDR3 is CASSIVSAGGKEAFF. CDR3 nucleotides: TGTGCCAGTAGTATAGTCTCTGCAGGGGGAAAAGAAGCTTTCTTT.

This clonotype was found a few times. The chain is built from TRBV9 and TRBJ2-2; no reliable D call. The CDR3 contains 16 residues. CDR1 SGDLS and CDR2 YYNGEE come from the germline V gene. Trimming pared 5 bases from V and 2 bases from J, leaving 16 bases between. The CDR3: CASSLKRVQNTGELFF. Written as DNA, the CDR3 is TGTGCCAGCAGTCTTAAAAGAGTACAAAACACCGGGGAGCTGTTTTTT.

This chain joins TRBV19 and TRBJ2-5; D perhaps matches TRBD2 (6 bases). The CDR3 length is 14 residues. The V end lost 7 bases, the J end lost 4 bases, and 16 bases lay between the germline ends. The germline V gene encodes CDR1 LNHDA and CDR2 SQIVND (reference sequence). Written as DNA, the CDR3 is TGTGCCAGTACCCCAGGTGGACTATCAGAGACCCAGTACTTC. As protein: CASTPGGLSETQYF.

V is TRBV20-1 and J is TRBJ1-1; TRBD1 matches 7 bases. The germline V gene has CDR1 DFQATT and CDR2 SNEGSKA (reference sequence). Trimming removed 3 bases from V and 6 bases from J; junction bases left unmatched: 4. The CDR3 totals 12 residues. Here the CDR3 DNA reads TGCAGTGCTAGGCGGACAGGAGCTGAAGCTTTCTTT. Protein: CSARRTGAEAFF.

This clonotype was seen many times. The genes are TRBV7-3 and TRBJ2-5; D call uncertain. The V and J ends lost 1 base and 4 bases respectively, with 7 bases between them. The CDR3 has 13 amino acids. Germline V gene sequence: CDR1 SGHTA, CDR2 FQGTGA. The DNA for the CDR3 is TGTGCCAGCAGCTTAATCAGTGGAGAGACCCAGTACTTC. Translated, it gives CASSLISGETQYF.

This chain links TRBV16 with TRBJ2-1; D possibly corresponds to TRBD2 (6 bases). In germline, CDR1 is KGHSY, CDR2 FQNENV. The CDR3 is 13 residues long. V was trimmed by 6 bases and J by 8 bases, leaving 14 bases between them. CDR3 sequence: CASSRLANDEQFF. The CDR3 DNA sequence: TGTGCCAGCAGTCGTCTAGCGAATGATGAGCAGTTCTTC.

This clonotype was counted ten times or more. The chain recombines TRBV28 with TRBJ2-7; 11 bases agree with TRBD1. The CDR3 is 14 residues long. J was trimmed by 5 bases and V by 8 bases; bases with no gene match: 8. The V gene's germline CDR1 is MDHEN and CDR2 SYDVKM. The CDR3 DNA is TGTGCCAGCGGAAGTTGGGACAGGGGGAACGAGCAGTACTTC. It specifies CASGSWDRGNEQYF. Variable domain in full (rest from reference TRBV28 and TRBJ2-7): DVKVTQSSRYLVKRTGEKVFLECVQDMDHENMFWYRQDPGLGLRLIYFSYDVKMKEKGDIPEGYSVSREKKERFSLILESASTNQTSMYLCASGSWDRGNEQYFGPGTRLTVT.